The 7 T cell receptor beta chains below were found in one sample sequenced in a study of T cells in Graves' hyperthyroidism and ophthalmopathy. RNA transcripts were the template for amplifying TCR beta CDR3 regions. Researchers ran a first-round RT-PCR on the TCR CDR3 using the HTBI primer set. TCRdb re-called the multiplex PCR reads through MiXCR, storing one row per CDR3 protein. The sample lists roughly 250,000 distinct CDR3 sequences; roughly 20% were seen once. Sequenced input: blood. The receptors here all came from a man aged 25-45 years with Graves' ophthalmopathy.

The J gene is TRBJ1-1, the V gene TRBV30, with D maybe TRBD1 (5 bases). V lost 7 bases and J lost 0, with 9 bases in between. CDR1 is GTSNPN and CDR2 is SVGIG in the germline V gene (reference sequence). The CDR3 loop spans 12 amino acids. DNA of the CDR3: TGTGCCTTGCCAGGGATGAACACTGAAGCTTTCTTT. Amino acid sequence: CALPGMNTEAFF. The full variable domain, rest sourced from reference TRBV30 and TRBJ1-1, is SQTIHQWPATLVQPVGSPLSLECTVEGTSNPNLYWYRQAAGRGLQLLFYSVGIGQISSEVPQNLSASRPQDRQFILSSKKLLLSDSGFYLCALPGMNTEAFFGQGTRLTVV.

This chain connects TRBV10-3 to TRBJ1-5, with 8 positions matching TRBD1. The junction had 6 bases not matched to a gene; V was cut back by 7 bases and J by 4 bases. CDR3 length equals 14 residues. Looked up from germline, CDR1 is ENHRY and CDR2 is SYGVKD. In DNA form, the CDR3 reads TGTGCCATCAATGGACAGGGTAGTAATCAGCCCCAGCATTTT. Translation gives CAINGQGSNQPQHF.

This clonotype occurred many times. The chain carries TRBV28 and TRBJ2-7; D perhaps matches TRBD1 (5 bases). There are 12 residues in the CDR3. Germline CDR1 and CDR2: MDHEN and SYDVKM. With 6 bases removed from V and 4 bases from J, the gap between germline ends came to 10 bases. The CDR3 region is CASSNPGYEQYF. The DNA for the CDR3 is TGTGCCAGCAGCAACCCAGGGTACGAGCAGTACTTC.

Comment on this clonotype: A read error may explain this, as a much larger clone is one base away. The genes are TRBV3-1 and TRBJ2-7, with D maybe TRBD1 (6 bases). Germline V gene data show CDR1 as LGHDT and CDR2 as YNNKEL (reference sequence). The CDR3 runs 15 residues. Trimming cost V 4 bases and J 5 bases, with 18 bases left between them. CDR3 amino acids: CASSPHAVPGDEQYF. The CDR3, as DNA: TGTGCCAGCAGCCCTCATGCGGTTCCAGGGGACGAGCAGTACTTC.

This clonotype appeared a few times. This chain uses TRBV14 with TRBJ2-1; 10 nucleotides align to TRBD2. The junction had 23 bases not matched to a gene; V was cut back by 0 bases and J by 9 bases. From germline, CDR1 is SGHDN and CDR2 FVKESK. The CDR3 totals 21 residues. In DNA form, the CDR3 reads TGTGCCAGCAGCCAAGATTGGTTTAAGGAATTCACCGGGACTAGCGTGACTGAGCAGTTCTTC. The encoded protein is CASSQDWFKEFTGTSVTEQFF. The whole variable domain, remainder taken from reference TRBV14 and TRBJ2-1, is EAGVTQFPSHSVIEKGQTVTLRCDPISGHDNLYWYRRVMGKEIKFLLHFVKESKQDESGMPNNRFLAERTGGTYSTLKVQPAELEDSGVYFCASSQDWFKEFTGTSVTEQFFGPGTRLTVL.

The V call is TRBV19, the J call TRBJ1-5; D ambiguous. The germline V and J ends were trimmed by 6 bases and 2 bases, with 14 bases remaining between them. The CDR3 contains 15 residues. The germline V gene encodes CDR1 LNHDA and CDR2 SQIVND (reference sequence). The DNA for the CDR3 is TGTGCCAGTAGGGGCTCTGGGAGGGGCAATCAGCCCCAGCATTTT. Encoded protein: CASRGSGRGNQPQHF.

This clonotype came up a few times. The chain is built from TRBV10-3 and TRBJ2-7, with 7 bases aligning to TRBD2. CDR1 and CDR2 (germline): ENHRY, SYGVKD. The CDR3 runs to 17 residues. The V gene end was trimmed by 3 bases and the J gene end by 5 bases; junction bases not matched to a gene: 16. This chain's CDR3 is CAISDRLAVTFGHEQYF. DNA for the CDR3: TGTGCCATCAGTGATAGGCTAGCGGTAACTTTTGGGCACGAGCAGTACTTC.